The entry below describes one T cell receptor (beta chain). Its specificity is unknown. V shed 3 bases and J shed 3 bases, with 9 bases lying between them. CDR3 length equals 13 residues. Germline V gene lookup returns CDR1 SGDLS and CDR2 YYNGEE. The data are from a study of cytomegalovirus exposure and HLA in healthy donors. Study details: As released early, the data held around 80 million unique TCRs from HLA-typed donors.

The PCR made use of 60 Vbeta and 13 Jbeta primers. Assay: immunoSEQ multiplex PCR; the TCRdb copy retains only in-frame clones and omits some. Its table records 35,000 or so clones. Donors consisted of healthy bone marrow donors. Study-wide findings and caveats: For most TCR sequences rarity was the rule, although some public TCRs occurred in many donors.

This chain uses TRBV9 with TRBJ1-1; the D gene is possibly TRBD1 (6 bases). Sequenced input: PBMCs. The receptor comes from a man in his forties in good health and CMV-seropositive. The chain's CDR3 is CASSEGGDTEAFF. The CDR3 region has the DNA TGTGCCAGCAGCGAGGGGGGGGACACTGAAGCTTTCTTT.